Included here is one T cell receptor (beta chain) sequence, with context. Antigen: not known. The data originate from a study of T cells in localized non-small cell lung cancer. Whole-study results and caveats: Elevated circulating T cell density in blood was associated with longer overall survival.

Generated by immunoSEQ multiplex PCR, the TCRdb table keeps only in-frame clones and is missing some. This sample has tens of thousands of clones, with 70% to 90% found just once. Trimming shortened V by 2 bases and J by 4 bases, and 12 bases separated the two germline ends. There are 14 residues in the CDR3. CDR1 SGDLS and CDR2 YYNGEE come from the germline V gene. Here the sequenced sample was peripheral blood, taken before any cancer treatment. The source of this sequence is a man between 40 and 69 years old with stage I lung adenocarcinoma. J is TRBJ1-1 and V is TRBV9; TRBD1 is a possible D gene (5 bases). CDR3 sequence (DNA): TGTGCCAGCAGCGTGGGGCCGCCGGGCACTGAAGCTTTCTTT. Translated: CASSVGPPGTEAFF.